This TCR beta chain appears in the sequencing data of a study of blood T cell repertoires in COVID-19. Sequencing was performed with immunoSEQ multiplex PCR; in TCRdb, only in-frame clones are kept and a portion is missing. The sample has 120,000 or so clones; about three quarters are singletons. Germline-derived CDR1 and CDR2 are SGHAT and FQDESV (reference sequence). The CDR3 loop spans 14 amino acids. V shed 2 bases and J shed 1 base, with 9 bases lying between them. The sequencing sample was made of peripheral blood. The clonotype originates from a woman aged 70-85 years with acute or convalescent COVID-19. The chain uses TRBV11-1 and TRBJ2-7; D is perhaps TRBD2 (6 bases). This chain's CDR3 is CASSLSGVSYEQYF. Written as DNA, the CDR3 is TGTGCCAGCAGCTTATCGGGGGTATCCTACGAGCAGTACTTC.